This T cell receptor beta chain was found in a study of OX40 agonist ivuxolimab in advanced cancers. This CDR3 contains 15 residues. V dropped 6 bases and J dropped 2; count of bases not matched to a gene: 6. CDR1 MNHEY and CDR2 SVGAGI come from the germline V gene. The method was immunoSEQ multiplex PCR; TCRdb's version includes in-frame clones alone and lacks a portion of them. Of about 37,000 clones listed, about 88% were seen once; the top ten hold roughly 19%. Sequenced material: CD4+ or CD8+ T cells sorted from blood, taken in a trial of the OX40 agonist ivuxolimab. The clonotype comes from an adult with an advanced solid tumor such as melanoma, head and neck, liver or kidney cancer. The rearrangement joins TRBV6-5 to TRBJ2-5; 10 nucleotides agree with TRBD2. The CDR3 sequence: CASSLSLAGQETQYF. The CDR3 region has the DNA TGTGCCAGCAGCCTGTCACTAGCGGGACAAGAGACCCAGTACTTC.